These T cell receptor beta chains were read from a single sample in a study of blood T cell repertoires in COVID-19. TCRdb's copy holds only in-frame clones and misses some; the assay was immunoSEQ multiplex PCR. The sample includes 200,000 or so clones, 75% to 90% of them seen just once. The sequencing sample was made of peripheral blood. The receptors here all came from a man aged 55-75 years with acute or convalescent COVID-19. The CDR3 runs from the conserved cysteine through the conserved F or W. The D gene is left open where the match is weak. Clone size is shown for a subset of rows, as once, few, many or a class of expanded clone.

D	size	J	V	DNA	CDR3
NA	NA	TRBJ1-1	TRBV7-3	TGTGCCAGCAGCTTCTCGTCGGGGGGGAACACTGAAGCTTTCTTT	CASSFSSGGNTEAFF
TRBD2	NA	TRBJ2-7	TRBV3-1/TRBV3-2	TGTGCCAGCAGCCAAGCTAGCGGGAGGAGCTACGAGCAGTACTTC	CASSQASGRSYEQYF
TRBD2	NA	TRBJ2-5	TRBV7-2	TGTGCCAGCAGCTCAAGCGGGAGAGCCCAAGAGACCCAGTACTTC	CASSSSGRAQETQYF
TRBD2	NA	TRBJ2-2	TRBV7-2	TGTGCCAGCAGCTCTAGCGGTGCCGGGGAGCTGTTTTTT	CASSSSGAGELFF
TRBD2	once	TRBJ2-6	TRBV10-3	TGTGCCATCAGTGTCGGGAGGGGTGGGGCCAACGTCCTGACTTTC	CAISVGRGGANVLTF
NA	NA	TRBJ1-5	TRBV24-1	TGTGCCACCAGTGACCGAGCGGGCCAGCCCCAGCATTTT	CATSDRAGQPQHF
TRBD2	NA	TRBJ2-7	TRBV4-2	TGTGCCAGCAGCCTCGGACTAGCGGACCCCTACGAGCAGTACTTC	CASSLGLADPYEQYF
NA	NA	TRBJ2-1	TRBV5-1	TGCGCCAGTAATGGAGGAGGGTATACCTCCTACAATGAGCAGTTCTTC	CASNGGGYTSYNEQFF
NA	NA	TRBJ1-5	TRBV10-3	TGTGCCATCTCGGACACCCAAGAGGAGCCCCAGCATTTT	CAISDTQEEPQHF
NA	NA	TRBJ2-7	TRBV27	TGTGCCAGCAGTCAACAGTGGACCTACGAGCAGTACTTC	CASSQQWTYEQYF
NA	NA	TRBJ1-1	TRBV6-2/TRBV6-3	TGTGCCAGCAGTCGTCACGGGGGGGGCCCACTAGAAGCTTTCTTT	CASSRHGGGPLEAFF
TRBD2	once	TRBJ2-1	TRBV6-1	TGTGCCAGCAGTGAGCCCAGGACTAGTTTCAATGAGCAGTTCTTC	CASSEPRTSFNEQFF
NA	NA	TRBJ1-2	TRBV25-1	TGTGCCAGCAGCCTTAACTATGGCTACACCTTC	CASSLNYGYTF
TRBD1	NA	TRBJ2-1	TRBV24-1	TGTGCCACCAGTGATTTGCGGGACAGGGATCCCAATGAGCAGTTCTTC	CATSDLRDRDPNEQFF
NA	few	TRBJ1-2	TRBV7-9	TGTGCCAGCAGCTTAGGAGACGGAAATATGGAGGGCTACACCTTC	CASSLGDGNMEGYTF
NA	few	TRBJ2-5	TRBV7-2	TGTGCCAGCAGCTCCCGACAGTTTAAAGAGACCCAGTACTTC	CASSSRQFKETQYF
NA	NA	TRBJ1-1	TRBV18	TGTGCCAGCTCACCACGGCAGGGCATGAACACTGAAGCTTTCTTT	CASSPRQGMNTEAFF
TRBD2	NA	TRBJ2-1	TRBV5-1	TGCGCCAGCAGCGATGCGGGAGTAGTTAATGAGCAGTTCTTC	CASSDAGVVNEQFF
TRBD2	NA	TRBJ2-7	TRBV18	TGTGCCAGCTCTCCAGAGCGGGATGTTACCTACGAGCAGTACTTC	CASSPERDVTYEQYF
TRBD2	NA	TRBJ2-7	TRBV4-3	TGCGCCAGCAGCCTGCGGACTAGCGCACCTCTAGGCGAGCAGTACTTC	CASSLRTSAPLGEQYF
NA	NA	TRBJ2-6	TRBV15	TGTGCCACCAGCAGAGGGGCCGGCTCTGGGGCCAACGTCCTGACTTTC	CATSRGAGSGANVLTF
NA	NA	TRBJ2-1	TRBV27	TGTGCCAGCAGTTTACTTTTCGCGGGAAACCTCAATGAGCAGTTCTTC	CASSLLFAGNLNEQFF
TRBD1	NA	TRBJ2-1	TRBV6-2/TRBV6-3	TGTGCCAGCAGTTCACCGGACAGGAAAACATACAATGAGCAGTTCTTC	CASSSPDRKTYNEQFF
TRBD1	once	TRBJ2-7	TRBV11-2	TGTGCCAGCAGCACGAACCGGGACAGGGGCAACGAGCAGTACTTC	CASSTNRDRGNEQYF
TRBD1	once	TRBJ2-7	TRBV27	TGTGCCAGCAGGGTAACCGGGACAGGGAACTACGAGCAGTACTTC	CASRVTGTGNYEQYF
TRBD1	NA	TRBJ1-2	TRBV27	TGTGCCAGCAGTTCCAGGGGGGCGGGTGGCTACACCTTC	CASSSRGAGGYTF
NA	NA	TRBJ2-2	TRBV5-1	TGCGCCAGCACGCCCCGGATAGGGACTGTCACCGGGGAGCTGTTTTTT	CASTPRIGTVTGELFF
TRBD1	NA	TRBJ2-7	TRBV3-1/TRBV3-2	TGTGCCAGCACCTTATCGAACAGGGGCTACGAGCAGTACTTC	CASTLSNRGYEQYF
TRBD1	NA	TRBJ2-1	TRBV19	TGTGCCAGTAGAATGACAGGGGGCGCCCTCAATGAGCAGTTCTTC	CASRMTGGALNEQFF
NA	NA	TRBJ2-7	TRBV18	TGTGCCAGCTCACCACGCGCAGGGTTGACGGATGAGCAGTACTTC	CASSPRAGLTDEQYF
TRBD1	NA	TRBJ1-2	TRBV2	TGTGCCAGCTCCGGGACAGCCTATGGCTACACCTTC	CASSGTAYGYTF
TRBD1	NA	TRBJ1-1	TRBV29-1	TGCAGCGGTCGACAGGGGGGGGGTACGAACACTGAAGCTTTCTTT	CSGRQGGGTNTEAFF
TRBD2	NA	TRBJ2-1	TRBV7-2	TGTGCCAGCAGCTTAGGAGGGAGGGATGAGCAGTTCTTC	CASSLGGRDEQFF
TRBD2	NA	TRBJ2-1	TRBV2	TGTGCCAGCACCCCGGGACTAGCGGGAGGGTTCCAGTTCTTC	CASTPGLAGGFQFF
NA	NA	TRBJ2-7	TRBV19	TGTGCCAGTAGGAAAGGGACTGGGCGATACGAGCAGTACTTC	CASRKGTGRYEQYF
TRBD2	NA	TRBJ2-1	TRBV7-2	TGTGCCAGCAGCCCACGCGCGGGAGTAAGTGAGCAGTTCTTC	CASSPRAGVSEQFF
NA	once	TRBJ2-4	TRBV2	TGTGCCAGCAGTGAGACAGTTGCGGATTCGTACTTC	CASSETVADSYF
TRBD2	NA	TRBJ2-7	TRBV10-2	TGCGCCAGCAGTCTTAGCGGGAGTCGGAACGAGCAGTACTTC	CASSLSGSRNEQYF
TRBD1	NA	TRBJ2-7	TRBV9	TGTGCCAGCAGCGTAGGGGACAGGGACTGGTCCTACGAGCAGTACTTC	CASSVGDRDWSYEQYF
TRBD2	NA	TRBJ2-1	TRBV7-2	TGTGCCAGCAGCCCTAGCGGGAGGGCGGGAGAGCAGTTCTTC	CASSPSGRAGEQFF
NA	NA	TRBJ2-2	TRBV2	TGTGCCAGCGGAGGGGCGATGGACACCGGGGAGCTGTTTTTT	CASGGAMDTGELFF
NA	NA	TRBJ2-5	TRBV7-2	TGTGCCAGCAGCCCCCGAGGCGTTCAAGAGACCCAGTACTTC	CASSPRGVQETQYF
NA	NA	TRBJ1-5	TRBV6-5	TGTGCCAGCAGTTACTCCGGACAGAATCAGCCCCAGCATTTT	CASSYSGQNQPQHF
TRBD1	NA	TRBJ1-2	TRBV28	TGTGCCAGCAGTCCAACCTCCGGGACAGGGGGCTTCTATGGCTACACCTTC	CASSPTSGTGGFYGYTF
TRBD2	once	TRBJ2-3	TRBV28	TGTGCCAGCAGGGTAGCGGGAGAGCAAGATACGCAGTATTTT	CASRVAGEQDTQYF